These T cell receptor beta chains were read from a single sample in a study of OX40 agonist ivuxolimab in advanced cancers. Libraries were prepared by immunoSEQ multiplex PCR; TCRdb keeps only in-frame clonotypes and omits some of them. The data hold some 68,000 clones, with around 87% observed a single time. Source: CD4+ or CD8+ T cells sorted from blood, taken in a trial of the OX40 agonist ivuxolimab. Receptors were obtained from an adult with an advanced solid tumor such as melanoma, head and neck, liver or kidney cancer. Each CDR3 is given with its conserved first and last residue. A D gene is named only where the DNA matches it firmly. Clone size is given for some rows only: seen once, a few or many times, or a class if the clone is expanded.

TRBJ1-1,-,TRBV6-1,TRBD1,CASAPQGLTEAFF,TGTGCCAGCGCCCCACAGGGGTTGACTGAAGCTTTCTTT
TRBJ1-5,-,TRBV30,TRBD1,CAWSVDRGMGSNQPQHF,TGTGCCTGGAGTGTAGACAGGGGGATGGGGAGCAATCAGCCCCAGCATTTT
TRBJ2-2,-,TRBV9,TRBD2,CASSVDQREGAGTGELFF,TGTGCCAGCAGCGTAGACCAGCGGGAGGGAGCGGGCACCGGGGAGCTGTTTTTT
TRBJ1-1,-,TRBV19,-,CASSIVGVGNTEAFF,TGTGCCAGTAGTATAGTGGGGGTAGGGAACACTGAAGCTTTCTTT
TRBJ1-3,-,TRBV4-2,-,CASSLGGGTGNTIYF,TGTGCCAGCAGCCTAGGGGGGGGAACAGGAAACACCATATATTTT
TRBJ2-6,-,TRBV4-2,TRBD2,CASSPPLAGWTSGANVLTF,TGTGCCAGCAGCCCGCCCCTAGCGGGTTGGACTAGTGGGGCCAACGTCCTGACTTTC
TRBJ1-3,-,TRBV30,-,CAWTSAGNTIYF,TGTGCCTGGACCAGCGCCGGCAACACCATATATTTT
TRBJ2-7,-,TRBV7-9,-,CASSPHREAYEQYF,TGTGCCAGCAGCCCACACAGGGAAGCCTACGAGCAGTACTTC
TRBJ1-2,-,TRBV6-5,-,CASSYGGAATYGYTF,TGTGCCAGCAGTTACGGGGGGGCAGCTACCTATGGCTACACCTTC
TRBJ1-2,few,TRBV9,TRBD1,CASSPLRDSDYGYTF,TGTGCCAGCAGCCCTCTCCGGGACAGCGACTATGGCTACACCTTC
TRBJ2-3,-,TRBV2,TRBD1,CASSPGTGSTDTQYF,TGTGCCAGCAGTCCCGGGACAGGTAGCACAGATACGCAGTATTTT